These 28 T cell receptor beta chains were all obtained from the same sample, sequenced in a study of blood T cell repertoires in COVID-19. The repertoire was sequenced with immunoSEQ multiplex PCR; TCRdb's copy has only in-frame clones and lacks some. The sample carries 75,000 to 100,000 clones, about 90% recorded once. The sequenced sample consisted of peripheral blood. These receptors originate from a human donor with acute or convalescent COVID-19. The donor label of this sample is uncertain.

The rearrangement links TRBV29-1 to TRBJ1-2, with D perhaps matching TRBD1 (5 bases). This CDR3 has 12 amino acids. Germline V lookup: CDR1 SQVTM, CDR2 ANQGSEA. Deletions cut 0 bases from V and 14 bases from J, with 16 bases between. The CDR3 sequence: CSVEESAGLRTF. The DNA of the CDR3 is TGCAGCGTTGAAGAATCGGCAGGGTTAAGAACCTTC.

The rearrangement links TRBV10-3 to TRBJ1-5, with a possible D match to TRBD1 (6 bases). Germline V CDR1 and CDR2: ENHRY, SYGVKD. The germline V and J ends were trimmed by 6 bases and 6 bases, with 15 bases remaining between them. CDR3 length: 14 amino acids. The CDR3 bases are TGTGCCATCAGGGCAACAGGGTTCGGTCAGCCCCAGCATTTT. Amino acids: CAIRATGFGQPQHF.

The V and J genes are TRBV20-1 and TRBJ1-1; D unresolved. The germline V gene encodes CDR1 DFQATT and CDR2 SNEGSKA (reference sequence). This CDR3 has 11 amino acids. Deletions cut 5 bases from V and 1 base from J, with 5 bases between. For the CDR3, the DNA is TGCAGTGCTCGGTCGAACACTGAAGCTTTCTTT. The encoded protein is CSARSNTEAFF.

The chain joins TRBV5-1 to TRBJ2-1; 8 bases fit TRBD1. From germline, CDR1 is SGHRS and CDR2 YFSETQ. This CDR3 is built from 15 residues. Unmatched junction bases numbered 4, after V lost 3 bases and J lost 2 bases. As DNA, the CDR3 is TGCGCCAGCAGCTCTGGACAGGGTCCCTACAATGAGCAGTTCTTC. Protein sequence: CASSSGQGPYNEQFF.

The chain carries TRBV10-1 and TRBJ2-3; D is uncertain. The CDR3 spans 12 residues. V was shortened by 5 bases and J by 2 bases, with 5 bases between the two germline ends. Germline values: CDR1 WNHNN, CDR2 SYGVQD (reference sequence). Written as DNA, the CDR3 is TGCGCCAGCAGTAAACACACAGATACGCAGTATTTT. Protein: CASSKHTDTQYF.

This clone has a handful of counts. V and J are TRBV11-2 and TRBJ2-3; D is unresolved. Germline CDR1 SGHAT, CDR2 FQNNGV. V lost 0 bases, J lost 7 bases, and 5 bases lay in between. This CDR3 region has 12 residues. This CDR3 is CASSLDRYTQYF. CDR3 DNA: TGTGCCAGCAGCTTAGACCGTTATACGCAGTATTTT.

The chain recombines TRBV19 with TRBJ1-6, with 7 bases aligning to TRBD1. V dropped 5 bases and J dropped 7; count of bases not matched to a gene: 5. CDR3 size: 14 residues. Germline V gene lookup returns CDR1 LNHDA and CDR2 SQIVND (reference sequence). CDR3 sequence: CASSPRDSNSPLHF. The DNA of the CDR3 is TGTGCCAGTAGTCCTCGGGACAGCAATTCACCCCTCCACTTT.

Only a few counts were recorded for this clone. The genes are TRBV3-1 (or the pseudogene TRBV3-2) and TRBJ2-5; 9 bases map to TRBD1. The CDR3 spans 18 residues. V lost 3 bases to trimming and J lost 0 bases; unmatched junction nucleotides: 11. The germline V gene has CDR1 LGHDT and CDR2 YNNKEL (reference sequence). CDR3 sequence reads: CASSQASLGTGYQETQYF. The CDR3, as DNA: TGTGCCAGCAGCCAGGCTTCGCTTGGGACAGGGTACCAAGAGACCCAGTACTTC.

The genes are TRBV7-2 and TRBJ2-3, with TRBD2 as a possible D gene (6 bases). Per the germline V gene, CDR1 is SGHTA and CDR2 is FQGNSA. Trimming pared 0 bases from V and 5 bases from J, leaving 12 bases between. The CDR3 is 15 residues long. The CDR3 sequence is CASSLAPQGGDTQYF. In nucleotides, the CDR3 is TGTGCCAGCAGCTTAGCGCCGCAGGGAGGAGATACGCAGTATTTT.

The CDR3 region is CASSPGQGYTEAFF. The DNA of the CDR3 is TGTGCCAGCAGTCCGGGACAGGGATACACTGAAGCTTTCTTT. The V and J genes are TRBV28 and TRBJ1-1, with 9 bases identical to TRBD1. Trimming took 5 bases from V and 3 from J; bases not matched to a gene: 4. The CDR3 totals 14 residues. Germline CDR1 is MDHEN and CDR2 is SYDVKM.

This rearrangement joins TRBV20-1 to TRBJ2-3; no clear D gene. Trimming took off 3 bases at V and 3 bases at J, with 4 bases between the two ends. The CDR3 contains 11 residues. Per germline, CDR1 DFQATT and CDR2 SNEGSKA (reference sequence). In DNA, the CDR3 is TGCAGTGCTAGGAGGACAGATACGCAGTATTTT. It is translated as CSARRTDTQYF.

V and J are TRBV18 and TRBJ1-1, with D unclear. Germline CDR1 is KGHSH and CDR2 is LQKENI. The CDR3 contains 17 residues. The V gene lost 0 bases and the J gene lost 2 bases, with 16 bases spanning the gap. The CDR3 coding sequence is TGTGCCAGCTCACCACCGAACCTCCCGGGTGGAAACACTGAAGCTTTCTTT. Amino acid sequence: CASSPPNLPGGNTEAFF.

The chain recombines TRBV28 with TRBJ2-1; D is possibly TRBD1 (5 bases). The CDR3 length is 14 residues. CDR1 MDHEN and CDR2 SYDVKM come from the germline V gene. Deletions cut 7 bases from V and 3 bases from J, with 13 bases between. The CDR3 DNA reads as TGTGCCAGCATGGCAGGGATGGTCTACAATGAGCAGTTCTTC. Translated, it gives CASMAGMVYNEQFF.

This chain links TRBV4-3 with TRBJ2-5; 7 bases are a match to TRBD1. The CDR3 is 15 residues long. Losses at the gene ends were 0 bases for V and 4 bases for J; bases not matched to a gene: 5. Germline V CDR1 and CDR2: LGHNA, YSLEER. The CDR3 loop is CASSQDPPGGETQYF. CDR3 nucleotide sequence: TGCGCCAGCAGCCAAGATCCCCCAGGGGGAGAGACCCAGTACTTC.

This clone was observed once. The CDR3 DNA reads TGTGCCAGAAGCGGGCCTACAGGGGAAAGCAATCAGCCCCAGCATTTT. Protein: CARSGPTGESNQPQHF. The V gene is TRBV5-3, the J gene TRBJ1-5; 7 bases agree with TRBD1. TRBV5-3 is classed as an ORF, of uncertain function. There are 16 residues in the CDR3. V lost 4 bases and J lost 1; bases outside the gene matches: 8.

The chain couples TRBV3-1 (or the pseudogene TRBV3-2) to TRBJ1-1; 9 bases fit TRBD1. CDR1 is LGHDT, CDR2 YNNKEL, per germline (reference sequence). CDR3 size: 16 residues. V lost 0 bases and J lost 4; bases outside the gene matches: 6. CDR3 sequence: CASSQDPTGGLTEAFF. The CDR3 DNA reads as TGTGCCAGCAGCCAAGACCCGACAGGGGGTCTCACTGAAGCTTTCTTT.

The chain uses TRBV28 and TRBJ2-1; 10 bases fit TRBD1. CDR1 is MDHEN, CDR2 SYDVKM, per germline. The CDR3 loop spans 14 amino acids. Unmatched junction bases numbered 2, after V lost 6 bases and J lost 3 bases. The CDR3 here is CASRDRGDYNEQFF. In DNA form, the CDR3 reads TGTGCCAGCAGGGACAGGGGGGACTACAATGAGCAGTTCTTC.

The V call is TRBV2, the J call TRBJ2-7; 8 positions agree with TRBD1. This CDR3 region has 14 residues. Germline CDR1 and CDR2: SNHLY and FYNNEI. J was trimmed by 2 bases and V by 2 bases; bases with no gene match: 2. CDR3: CASSEQGATYEQYF. As DNA, the CDR3 is TGTGCCAGCAGTGAACAGGGGGCGACCTACGAGCAGTACTTC.

V and J are TRBV18 and TRBJ2-3; 10 bases fit TRBD1. V was pared by 2 bases and J by 4 bases, with 9 bases of the junction left unmatched. Germline CDR1 and CDR2: KGHSH and LQKENI. The CDR3 is made up of 17 amino acids. CDR3 sequence: CASSPATGGDRADTQYF. The CDR3 DNA reads as TGTGCCAGCTCACCAGCGACAGGGGGCGACCGTGCAGATACGCAGTATTTT. Complete variable domain (other parts from reference TRBV18 and TRBJ2-3): NAGVMQNPRHLVRRRGQEARLRCSPMKGHSHVYWYRQLPEEGLKFMVYLQKENIIDESGMPKERFSAEFPKEGPSILRIQQVVRGDSAAYFCASSPATGGDRADTQYFGPGTRLTVL.

The chain recombines TRBV9 with TRBJ2-1; D possibly corresponds to TRBD2 (5 bases). Trimming removed 4 bases at V and 8 bases at J, with 31 bases between. The CDR3 is made up of 19 amino acids. Germline V gene lookup returns CDR1 SGDLS and CDR2 YYNGEE. The CDR3 coding sequence is TGTGCCAGCAGCCCGAATCAGGTACTAGGGCTAAATCTTAGGGATGAGCAGTTCTTC. Translating it yields CASSPNQVLGLNLRDEQFF.

The V and J genes are TRBV3-1 (or the pseudogene TRBV3-2) and TRBJ2-2; a weak D match, TRBD2 (6 bases). The germline V gene encodes CDR1 LGHDT and CDR2 YNNKEL (reference sequence). The V end lost 4 bases, the J end lost 3 bases, and 15 bases lay between the germline ends. CDR3 length equals 16 residues. DNA of the CDR3: TGTGCCAGCAGCCGGCCCACTAGCACCCACACCGGGGAGCTGTTTTTT. Its translation is CASSRPTSTHTGELFF.

The V call is TRBV5-8, the J call TRBJ2-7; maybe TRBD1 (6 bases). Looked up from germline, CDR1 is SGHTS and CDR2 is YDEGEE. The ends were cut back, 4 bases at V and 9 bases at J, with 14 bases in the middle. This CDR3 comprises 12 residues. CDR3 amino acids: CASSRTTGVQYF. The CDR3 coding sequence is TGTGCCAGCAGCCGGACGACAGGCGTGCAGTACTTC.

The CDR3 loop reads CASSSGGDRLYEQYF. The CDR3 nucleotides are TGTGCCAGCAGCTCAGGAGGTGACAGGTTGTACGAGCAGTACTTC. V is TRBV7-9 and J is TRBJ2-7; a weak D match, TRBD1 (6 bases). Germline CDR1 and CDR2: SEHNR and FQNEAQ (reference sequence). V lost 4 bases and J 4 bases, leaving 17 bases between the germline ends. The CDR3 sequence is 15 residues long.

This chain connects TRBV7-2 to TRBJ1-3; no clear D. This CDR3 comprises 15 residues. CDR1 and CDR2 from the germline V gene are SGHTA and FQGNSA. The V end lost 5 bases, the J end lost 4 bases, and 15 bases lay between the germline ends. CDR3 DNA sequence: TGTGCCAGCAGCCGTGGTTGGGCTTTAGGAAACACCATATATTTT. This encodes CASSRGWALGNTIYF.

The chain recombines TRBV4-2 with TRBJ2-7, with 7 bases aligning to TRBD1. Germline V gene data show CDR1 as LGHNA and CDR2 as YNFKEQ. Germline trimming cut 6 bases from V and 3 bases from J; bases unmatched to any gene: 8. The CDR3 contains 14 residues. CDR3 in DNA: TGTGCCAGCAGTCGACAGGGTCTAGGCTACGAGCAGTACTTC. It specifies CASSRQGLGYEQYF.

This clone was counted between two and nine times. This chain links TRBV11-2 with TRBJ2-3, with unresolved D. CDR3 length: 11 amino acids. Trimming took 4 bases from V and 5 from J, leaving 4 bases between them. The V gene's germline CDR1 is SGHAT and CDR2 FQNNGV. The CDR3 coding sequence is TGTGCCAGCAGCTCGAGAGATACGCAGTATTTT. Residues: CASSSRDTQYF.

The chain combines TRBV9 with TRBJ2-7; 10 bases match TRBD1. V gave up 4 bases and J gave up 3 bases; unmatched junction bases: 10. CDR1 SGDLS and CDR2 YYNGEE come from the germline V gene. This CDR3 has 16 residues. The CDR3 DNA follows: TGTGCCAGCAGCCCTCATGGGGGACAGGGGATCTACGAGCAGTACTTC. This gives the protein CASSPHGGQGIYEQYF.

The chain joins TRBV4-2 to TRBJ2-1; D remains ambiguous. The V end lost 1 base, the J end lost 6 bases, and 7 bases lay between the germline ends. The length of the CDR3 is 13 residues. CDR1 and CDR2 from the germline V gene are LGHNA and YNFKEQ. This CDR3 reads CASSQVRGNEQFF. Written as DNA, the CDR3 is TGTGCCAGCAGCCAAGTCCGCGGCAATGAGCAGTTCTTC.